Here is one T cell receptor beta chain with its context. This clonotype was counted ten times or more. Its recognized antigen is unknown. Base qualities are missing; no much larger clone stands one base away. Amplification of full-length TCR variable regions was done by 5' RACE PCR using constant-region reverse primers, and this step was followed by semi-nested PCR with Nested Universal Primer A. Using the ReliaPrep RNA Cell Miniprep System, total RNA was extracted, and the SMARTer RACE 5'/3' Kit was then used to reverse transcribe the RNA into 5'RACE-ready cDNA. An Illumina MiSeq was used to sequence the full-length TCR alpha and beta libraries, which had been barcoded with multiplex adaptors. The source study handled its data this way. Sequencing data were pooled across the five patients for each of nine subset-tissue groups and compared by unsupervised clustering of TCR gene usage. Repertoire similarity was calculated with the Morisita-Horn index, weighting shared sequences by their contribution to each repertoire. Using fastp at Q25 and MiXCR, TCRdb reprocessed the public reads and kept productive beta chains. Rows are unified per CDR3 protein, each entry keeping the most common DNA and genes. What appears here as the V and J calls and clone size reflects TCRdb's work, not the paper's. Within this sample are some 40,000 distinct CDR3 sequences, with approximately 23% of them counted one time only. The top ten clonotypes cover 4.3% of the sample.

Inclusive of the bounding cysteine and phenylalanine, the CDR3 is 12 residues long. The read is trimmed to its CDR3 DNA, 36 bases read in frame from base 1. CDR1 and CDR2 were assigned from the germline V gene (reference sequence) as MNHEY and SMNVEV. V is clipped by 6 bases and J by 6 bases, and the sequence between their germline boundaries is 11 bases long. CD4+CD25+CD127-/low cells were isolated as Tregs. Tregs, naive and memory CD4+ T cells from tumor, blood and ipsilateral draining lymph nodes of about five breast cancer patients underwent full-length TCR alpha and beta sequencing. Tumor tissue and lymph nodes from ipsilateral axillary dissection were perfused with PBS, minced and digested with collagenase I and hyaluronidase. Mononuclear cells from lymph nodes or 40 to 60 ml of peripheral blood were isolated by Ficoll density gradient centrifugation. FACS confirmed that the sorted cell populations were more than 90% pure.

The data derive from a study (dated by TCRdb to between 2015 and 2017). About the study as a whole: The study examined whether tumor-infiltrating Tregs in breast cancer are drawn from blood Tregs or arise in situ by conversion from other CD4+ T cell subsets.

Results the study describes overall, beyond this receptor: The greatest overlap of tumor-infiltrating Treg TCR alpha and beta sequences was observed with tumor naive CD4+ T cells, followed by blood naive CD4+ T cells. The larger-cohort validation was restricted to a single TCR beta V-J rearrangement rather than whole repertoires. The TCR gene usage of tumor memory CD4+ T cells clustered together with blood and lymph node memory CD4+ cells and with lymph node naive CD4+ cells.

The sample consisted of Tregs sorted from a lymph node. Recombination joined TRBV27 with TRBJ1-2, with the D segment identity uncertain. The receptor was isolated from a female donor with breast cancer. The bases are TGTGCCAGCAGGATAGGACCTGATGGCTACACCTTC. Its coded protein is CASRIGPDGYTF.